One TCR beta chain is described in this entry. Its antigen is unknown. 13 Jbeta primers and 60 Vbeta primers were used for the PCR. Per the original methods: In a later analysis, of 84 million or so unique beta chains, roughly 11 million appeared in at least two donors. Clones were read by immunoSEQ multiplex PCR, and TCRdb kept only the in-frame ones, dropping some. V and J calls plus clone size are reproduced from that table; the DNA served to infer D and trimming. The sample consists of about 150,000 clones, roughly 80% of them appearing once. V was pared by 4 bases and J by 0 bases, with 10 bases of the junction left unmatched. CDR3 length: 17 amino acids. CDR1 is SNHLY, CDR2 FYNNEI, per germline. This entry comes from a study of cytomegalovirus exposure and HLA in healthy donors. Overall study: An early release of data contained approximately 80 million unique TCRs, which came from HLA-typed donors. Study-wide points: In vitro experiments confirmed that three CMV-associated chains were specific for CMV antigens.

Sequenced: PBMCs. The sequence was collected from a young man in good health and CMV-seronegative. The chain combines TRBV2 with TRBJ2-3, with 7 bases identical to TRBD2. CDR3 in amino acids: CASSGPKGGTSTDTQYF. Written as DNA, the CDR3 is TGTGCCAGCAGTGGCCCCAAGGGAGGGACTAGCACAGATACGCAGTATTTT.